This TCR beta chain emerged from a study of metastatic and nonmetastatic thyroid tumors. Study-wide context: Repertoire data that came from the blood and tumor or nodule tissue of malignant and benign thyroid patients were compared. Study-wide points: Reportedly, malignant thyroid tumors had significantly higher TCR beta diversity than benign nodules, in blood and tumor.

Original processing methods: Variation in CDR3 across clinicopathological groups served as the basis for constructing a distant-metastasis classifier in papillary thyroid cancer. Using MiXCR, TCRdb re-called clones from the PCR reads. TCRdb, rather than the study authors, made the V and J calls. Of about 22,000 clones in the sample, 23% were seen once. This clone was seen at least ten times. Its antigen is not known. Patients were all untreated before their thyroid surgery. Germline CDR1 SGHVS, CDR2 FQNEAQ. The germline V and J ends were trimmed by 5 bases and 9 bases, with 11 bases remaining between them. The CDR3 extends over 12 amino acids.

The V call is TRBV7-8, the J call TRBJ2-1; D call uncertain. The TCR sequence derives from a male donor with papillary thyroid cancer or a benign thyroid nodule (not recorded which). Some clones in this sample may be carry-over from other donors' samples. The sequencing sample was made of blood. The CDR3: CASSPMGSEQFF. CDR3 bases: TGTGCCAGCAGCCCCATGGGTTCTGAGCAGTTCTTC. The full variable domain, completed using reference TRBV7-8 and TRBJ2-1, is GAGVSQSPRYKVAKRGQDVALRCDPISGHVSLFWYQQALGQGPEFLTYFQNEAQLDKSGLPSDRFFAERPEGSVSTLKIQRTQQEDSAVYLCASSPMGSEQFFGPGTRLTVL.